The T cell receptor beta chain under discussion was sequenced for a study of beta chain features in type 1 diabetes. Germline V gene lookup returns CDR1 SGHTA and CDR2 FQGTGA. The CDR3 loop spans 13 amino acids. Trimming pared 2 bases from V and 1 base from J, leaving 5 bases between. Reverse transcribing all isolated RNA meant expressed TCRB transcripts were sequenced. Sequencing used immunoSEQ multiplex PCR; TCRdb keeps in-frame clones, though not all of them. The sample has 860,000 or so clones, 17% seen once. In its sample, this clone was seen a few times. Within the sample, other DNA sequences also encode this same CDR3.

The sequencing sample was made of naive CD4+ T cells from blood. The gene calls are TRBV7-3 and TRBJ1-1, with D unresolved. The receptor was derived from a woman younger than 35 in good health. CDR3 nucleotides: TGTGCCAGCAGCTTATCTGGGAACACTGAAGCTTTCTTT. Amino acid sequence: CASSLSGNTEAFF.